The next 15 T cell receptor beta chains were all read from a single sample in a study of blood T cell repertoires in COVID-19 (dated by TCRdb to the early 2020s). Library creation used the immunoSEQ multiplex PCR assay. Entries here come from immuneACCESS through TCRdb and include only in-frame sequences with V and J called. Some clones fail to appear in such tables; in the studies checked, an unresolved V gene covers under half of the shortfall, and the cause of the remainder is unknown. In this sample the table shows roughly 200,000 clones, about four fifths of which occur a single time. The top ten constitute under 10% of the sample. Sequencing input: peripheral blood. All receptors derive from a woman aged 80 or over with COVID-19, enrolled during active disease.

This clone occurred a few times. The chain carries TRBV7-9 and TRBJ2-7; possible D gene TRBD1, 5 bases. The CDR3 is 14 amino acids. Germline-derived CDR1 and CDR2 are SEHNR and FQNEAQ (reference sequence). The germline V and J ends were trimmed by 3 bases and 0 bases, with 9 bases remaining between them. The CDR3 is CASSFFDSSYEQYF. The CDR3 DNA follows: TGTGCCAGCAGCTTTTTCGACAGCTCCTACGAGCAGTACTTC.

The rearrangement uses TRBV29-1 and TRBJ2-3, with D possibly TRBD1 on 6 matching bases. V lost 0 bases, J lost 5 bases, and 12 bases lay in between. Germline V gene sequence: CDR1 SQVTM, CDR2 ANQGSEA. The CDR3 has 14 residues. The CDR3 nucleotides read TGCAGCGTTGAAGATACAGGGCTGGGAGATACGCAGTATTTT. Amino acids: CSVEDTGLGDTQYF.

The CDR3 reads CASSRVSSSGNTIYF. CDR3 nucleotides: TGTGCCAGCTCCCGGGTCAGTTCCTCTGGAAACACCATATATTTT. This rearrangement joins TRBV19 to TRBJ1-3; no firm D call. Deletions cut 9 bases from V and 0 bases from J, with 15 bases between. Germline CDR1 reads LNHDA; CDR2 reads SQIVND (reference sequence). CDR3 length: 15 residues.

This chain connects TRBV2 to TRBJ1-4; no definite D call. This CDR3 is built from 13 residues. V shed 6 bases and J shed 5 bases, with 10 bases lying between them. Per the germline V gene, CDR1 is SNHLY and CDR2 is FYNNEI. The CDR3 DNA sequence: TGTGCCAGCAGAGCGGACGGGAATGAAAAACTGTTTTTT. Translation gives CASRADGNEKLFF.

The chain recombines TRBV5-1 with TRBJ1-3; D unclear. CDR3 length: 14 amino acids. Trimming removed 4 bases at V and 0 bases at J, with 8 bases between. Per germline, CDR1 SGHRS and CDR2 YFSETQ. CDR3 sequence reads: CASSRAGSGNTIYF. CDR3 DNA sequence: TGCGCCAGCAGCCGGGCGGGCTCTGGAAACACCATATATTTT.

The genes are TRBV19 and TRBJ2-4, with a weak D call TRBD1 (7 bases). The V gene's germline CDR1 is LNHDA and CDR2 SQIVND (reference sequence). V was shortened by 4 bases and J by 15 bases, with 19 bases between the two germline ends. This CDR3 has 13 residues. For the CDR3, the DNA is TGTGCCAGTAGTACGGACAGGAGGGCCCCCTCGTACTTC. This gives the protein CASSTDRRAPSYF.

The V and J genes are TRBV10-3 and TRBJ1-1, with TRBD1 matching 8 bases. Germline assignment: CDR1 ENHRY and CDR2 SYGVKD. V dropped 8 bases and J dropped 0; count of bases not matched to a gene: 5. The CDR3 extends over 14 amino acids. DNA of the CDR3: TGTGCCATCTTCGACAGGGGCTTGAACACTGAAGCTTTCTTT. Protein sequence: CAIFDRGLNTEAFF.

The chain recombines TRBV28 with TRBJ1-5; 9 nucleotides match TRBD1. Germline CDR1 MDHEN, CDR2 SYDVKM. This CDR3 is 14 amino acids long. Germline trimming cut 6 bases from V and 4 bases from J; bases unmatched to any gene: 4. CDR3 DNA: TGTGCCAGCAGCTGGGGACAGGGAAATCAGCCCCAGCATTTT. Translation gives CASSWGQGNQPQHF.

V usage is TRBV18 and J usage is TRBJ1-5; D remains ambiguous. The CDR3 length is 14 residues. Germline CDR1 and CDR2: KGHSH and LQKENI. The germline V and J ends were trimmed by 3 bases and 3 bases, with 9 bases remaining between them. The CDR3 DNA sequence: TGTGCCAGCTCACCCGGGGAATTCAATCAGCCCCAGCATTTT. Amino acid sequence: CASSPGEFNQPQHF. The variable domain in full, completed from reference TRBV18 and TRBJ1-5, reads NAGVMQNPRHLVRRRGQEARLRCSPMKGHSHVYWYRQLPEEGLKFMVYLQKENIIDESGMPKERFSAEFPKEGPSILRIQQVVRGDSAAYFCASSPGEFNQPQHFGDGTRLSIL.

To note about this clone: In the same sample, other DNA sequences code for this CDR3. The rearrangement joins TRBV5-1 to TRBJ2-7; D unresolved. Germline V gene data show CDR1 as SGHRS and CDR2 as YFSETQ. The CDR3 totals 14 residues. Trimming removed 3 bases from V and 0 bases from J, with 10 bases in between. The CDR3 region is CASSSLTSSYEQYF. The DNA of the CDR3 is TGCGCCAGCAGCTCCCTTACCAGCTCCTACGAGCAGTACTTC.

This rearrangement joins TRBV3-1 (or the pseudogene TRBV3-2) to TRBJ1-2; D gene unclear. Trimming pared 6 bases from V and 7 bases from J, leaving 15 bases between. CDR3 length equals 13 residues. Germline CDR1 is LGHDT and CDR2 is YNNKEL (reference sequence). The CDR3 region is CASSPSSSGGYTF. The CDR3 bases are TGTGCCAGCAGTCCTTCTTCCTCCGGTGGCTACACCTTC.

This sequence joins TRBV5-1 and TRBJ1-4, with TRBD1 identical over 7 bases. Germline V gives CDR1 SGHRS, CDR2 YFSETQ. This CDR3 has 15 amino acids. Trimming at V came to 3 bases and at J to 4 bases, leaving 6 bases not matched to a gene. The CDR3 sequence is CASSSQTGNNEKLFF. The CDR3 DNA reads TGCGCCAGCAGCTCCCAGACAGGGAATAATGAAAAACTGTTTTTT.

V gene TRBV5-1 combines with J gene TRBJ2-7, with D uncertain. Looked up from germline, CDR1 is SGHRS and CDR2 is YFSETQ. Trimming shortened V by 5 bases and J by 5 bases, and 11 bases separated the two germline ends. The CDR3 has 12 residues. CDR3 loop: CASSLTFNEQYF. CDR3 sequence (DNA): TGCGCCAGCAGTTTAACTTTCAACGAGCAGTACTTC.

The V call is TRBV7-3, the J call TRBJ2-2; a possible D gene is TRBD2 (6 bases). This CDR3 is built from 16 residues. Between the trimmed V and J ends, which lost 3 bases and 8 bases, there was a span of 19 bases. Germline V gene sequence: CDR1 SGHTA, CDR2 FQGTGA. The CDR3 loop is CASSFSSSGSRGELFF. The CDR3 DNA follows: TGTGCCAGCAGCTTTTCCAGTAGCGGCTCACGTGGGGAGCTGTTTTTT.

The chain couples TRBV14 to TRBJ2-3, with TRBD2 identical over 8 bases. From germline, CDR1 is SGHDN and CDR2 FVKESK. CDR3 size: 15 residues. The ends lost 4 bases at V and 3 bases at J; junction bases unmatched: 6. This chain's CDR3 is CASSPPPGGTDTQYF. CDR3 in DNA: TGTGCCAGCAGCCCGCCTCCGGGAGGGACAGATACGCAGTATTTT.